This T cell receptor (beta chain) was sequenced for a study of control samples from healthy donors and cancer patients. Libraries were prepared by immunoSEQ multiplex PCR; TCRdb keeps only in-frame clonotypes and omits some of them. This repertoire shows 350,000 to 450,000 clones, over 75% found once; its top ten account for more than 6%. The CDR3 is made up of 16 amino acids. V lost 4 bases and J lost 8, with 20 bases in between. Per germline, CDR1 KGHSH and CDR2 LQKENI. Sequencing was done on a sample of PBMCs. The TCR originated in a man between 35 and 55 years old with head and neck cancer. V is TRBV18 and J is TRBJ1-4; D is perhaps TRBD1 (5 bases). The DNA of the CDR3 is TGTGCCAGCTCACACCGTTACATTGGAGGGGAGGAAAAACTGTTTTTT. It specifies CASSHRYIGGEEKLFF.